The 5 T cell receptor beta chains given below trace back to one sample, sequenced in a study of cytomegalovirus exposure and HLA in healthy donors. The repertoire was sequenced with immunoSEQ multiplex PCR; TCRdb's copy has only in-frame clones and lacks some. The sample lists 95,000 to 150,000 clones; about 83% were seen once. The sequenced sample was PBMCs. These receptors originate from a woman in her 30s in good health and CMV-seronegative.

This sequence joins TRBV30 and TRBJ2-6, with D maybe TRBD1 (7 bases). CDR3 length: 15 residues. V lost 5 bases and J 4 bases, leaving 15 bases between the germline ends. From germline, CDR1 is GTSNPN and CDR2 SVGIG (reference sequence). The CDR3 reads CAWSDRAGGANVLTF. DNA for the CDR3: TGTGCCTGGTCCGACAGGGCGGGAGGGGCCAACGTCCTGACTTTC.

The chain combines TRBV19 with TRBJ2-1; D possibly corresponds to TRBD1 (5 bases). V lost 3 bases to trimming and J lost 3 bases, with 15 bases between them. This CDR3 contains 16 residues. CDR1 and CDR2 from the germline V gene are LNHDA and SQIVND (reference sequence). CDR3 sequence reads: CASSMLRQFLYNEQFF. In nucleotides, the CDR3 is TGTGCCAGTAGTATGCTAAGACAGTTCCTCTACAATGAGCAGTTCTTC.

The CDR3 here is CASSFLLRGNTEAFF. The CDR3 bases are TGTGCCAGCAGCTTCCTGCTCAGGGGAAACACTGAAGCTTTCTTT. This chain uses TRBV11-2 with TRBJ1-1, with a weak D call TRBD1 (6 bases). The ends were cut back, 3 bases at V and 2 bases at J, with 13 bases in the middle. Germline V lookup: CDR1 SGHAT, CDR2 FQNNGV. The CDR3 totals 15 residues.

The chain combines TRBV4-3 with TRBJ1-4, with D perhaps matching TRBD1 (6 bases). The CDR3 spans 20 residues. The V end was cut by 1 base, the J end by 0 bases, with 21 bases between. Germline V lookup: CDR1 LGHNA, CDR2 YSLEER. This chain's CDR3 is CASSQVPRGAVAATNEKLFF. The CDR3 region has the DNA TGCGCCAGCAGCCAAGTCCCCCGGGGGGCTGTTGCTGCAACTAATGAAAAACTGTTTTTT.

V gene TRBV6-6 combines with J gene TRBJ1-2; 7 bases are shared with TRBD1. Germline lookup yields CDR1 MNHNY and CDR2 SVGAGI (reference sequence). V was pared by 1 base and J by 2 bases, with 7 bases of the junction left unmatched. The CDR3 runs 16 residues. The CDR3 spells CASSYLPGQDNYGYTF. CDR3 DNA: TGTGCCAGCAGTTACTTACCCGGACAGGACAACTATGGCTACACCTTC.